Below, 8 T cell receptor beta chains from the same sample are listed, as sequenced in a study of CD8+CD57+ T cells in acquired aplastic anemia. Patients selected for sequencing had displayed CD8+CD57+ cell expansion by flow cytometry. For CDR3 and TCR beta VDJ profiling, genomic DNA was the template used. One entry per CDR3 protein, called by TCRdb with MiXCR from the reads. This sample has hundreds of thousands of distinct CDR3 sequences, with around 30% found just once. The sample comprised sorted CD4+, CD8+, or CD8+CD57+ T cells (not recorded which) from PBMCs. These receptors originate from a human donor with aplastic anemia.

In its sample, this clonotype was seen many times. The chain employs TRBV7-2 and TRBJ1-2; 7 bases match TRBD1. The CDR3 loop spans 15 amino acids. CDR1 and CDR2 (germline): SGHTA, FQGNSA. V trimming: 5 bases; J trimming: 1 base; junction bases outside the gene matches: 7. DNA of the CDR3: TGTGCCAGCAGCGGACGGACAGGATTTAACTATGGCTACACCTTC. Amino acids: CASSGRTGFNYGYTF.

This clonotype appeared a single time. The rearrangement uses TRBV20-1 and TRBJ2-1, with 9 bases lining up with TRBD2. Germline V gene lookup returns CDR1 DFQATT and CDR2 SNEGSKA (reference sequence). V trimming: 3 bases; J trimming: 8 bases; junction bases outside the gene matches: 8. CDR3 length: 14 amino acids. In nucleotides, the CDR3 is TGCAGTGCTAGTGGGGCGGGAGGGTACGATGAGCAGTTCTTC. Protein product: CSASGAGGYDEQFF.

This clonotype was seen repeatedly, ten times or more. This sequence joins TRBV10-3 and TRBJ1-6, with D tentatively TRBD1 (5 bases). Trimming took 7 bases from V and 9 from J, leaving 13 bases between them. There are 13 residues in the CDR3. Germline V gene lookup returns CDR1 ENHRY and CDR2 SYGVKD. DNA of the CDR3: TGTGCCATCAACGGGGGTAACGGTTCACCCCTCCACTTT. Translated: CAINGGNGSPLHF.

The chain recombines TRBV20-1 with TRBJ2-1; unclear D gene. From germline, CDR1 is DFQATT and CDR2 SNEGSKA (reference sequence). This CDR3 comprises 13 residues. The V end lost 4 bases, the J end lost 0 bases, and 7 bases lay between the germline ends. The CDR3 region is CSANTLSYNEQFF. The CDR3 DNA sequence: TGCAGTGCTAACACTCTCTCCTACAATGAGCAGTTCTTC.

The count of this clonotype is one. The J gene is TRBJ2-7, the V gene TRBV11-2, with D possibly TRBD1 on 6 matching bases. Per germline, CDR1 SGHAT and CDR2 FQNNGV. The CDR3 consists of 17 residues. Trimming pared 4 bases from V and 0 bases from J, leaving 19 bases between. The CDR3 loop reads CASSSYSGHADSYEQYF. The CDR3 region has the DNA TGTGCCAGCAGCTCTTACTCGGGACATGCGGACTCCTACGAGCAGTACTTC.

There are many counts of this clonotype. The J gene is TRBJ1-5, the V gene TRBV19; D unresolved. There are 15 residues in the CDR3. The germline V and J ends were trimmed by 5 bases and 3 bases, with 14 bases remaining between them. CDR1 and CDR2 (germline): LNHDA, SQIVND (reference sequence). CDR3 DNA sequence: TGTGCCAGTAGTCTCCGGCGGGGAGACAATCAGCCCCAGCATTTT. This translates into CASSLRRGDNQPQHF.

This clonotype was counted only a few times. The V and J genes are TRBV7-9 and TRBJ2-7; D remains ambiguous. Trimming took 1 base from V and 7 from J, leaving 17 bases between them. This CDR3 region has 15 residues. Germline V gives CDR1 SEHNR, CDR2 FQNEAQ (reference sequence). The CDR3 DNA sequence: TGTGCCAGCAGCTTAGTCCCCCTCCCCTCTTCTGAGCAGTACTTC. Its protein product is CASSLVPLPSSEQYF.

This clonotype showed up just a few times. V and J are TRBV12-3 or TRBV12-4 and TRBJ2-5; D could derive from TRBD1 or TRBD2 (6 bases each). The V end lost 6 bases, the J end lost 5 bases, and 16 bases lay between the germline ends. The CDR3 spans 14 residues. The CDR3 reads CASRPGAAGETQYF. CDR3 coding DNA: TGTGCCAGCAGACCGGGGGCGGCGGGTGAGACCCAGTACTTC.